The clone carrying this T cell receptor (beta chain) was seen only once. This sample is part of a study of blood T cell repertoires in COVID-19. Study-level information: Acute and convalescent COVID-19 specimens originated in the United States, Italy and Spain.

The V gene lost 6 bases and the J gene lost 2 bases, with 12 bases spanning the gap. Germline CDR1 WNHNN, CDR2 SYGVQD (reference sequence). This CDR3 is built from 14 residues. Per the original data handling: The authors estimated nucleated cell counts from reference gene primer amplification. Libraries were prepared by immunoSEQ multiplex PCR; TCRdb keeps only in-frame clonotypes and omits some of them. Clonal size and the V and J genes are those of that table, whereas D and trimming came from the DNA. This table holds approximately 500,000 clones, roughly 91% found once. Sequenced material: peripheral blood. The rearrangement links TRBV10-1 to TRBJ2-3, with a possible D match to TRBD1 (6 bases). This sequence was found in a woman in her fifties or sixties with COVID-19, enrolled during active disease. CDR3 amino acids: CASSQTGPTDTQYF. As DNA, the CDR3 is TGCGCCAGCAGCCAGACAGGACCCACAGATACGCAGTATTTT.